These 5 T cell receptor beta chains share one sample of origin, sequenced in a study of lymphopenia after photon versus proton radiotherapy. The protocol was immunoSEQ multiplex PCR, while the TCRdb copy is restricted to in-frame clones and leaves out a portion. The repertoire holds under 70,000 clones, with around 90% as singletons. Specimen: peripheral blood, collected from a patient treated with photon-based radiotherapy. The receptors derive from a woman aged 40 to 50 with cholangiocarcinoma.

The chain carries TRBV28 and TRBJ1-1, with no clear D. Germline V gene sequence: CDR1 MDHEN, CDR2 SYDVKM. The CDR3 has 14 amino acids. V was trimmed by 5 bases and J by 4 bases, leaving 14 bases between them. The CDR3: CASSRLGRVTEAFF. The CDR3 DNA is TGTGCCAGCAGTCGTCTGGGGAGGGTCACTGAAGCTTTCTTT.

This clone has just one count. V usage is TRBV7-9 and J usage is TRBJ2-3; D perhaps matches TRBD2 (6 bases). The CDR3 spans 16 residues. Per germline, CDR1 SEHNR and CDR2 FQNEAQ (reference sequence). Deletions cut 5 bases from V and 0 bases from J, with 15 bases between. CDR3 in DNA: TGTGCCAGCAGCGGCGGGGACCTACGAAGCACAGATACGCAGTATTTT. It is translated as CASSGGDLRSTDTQYF.

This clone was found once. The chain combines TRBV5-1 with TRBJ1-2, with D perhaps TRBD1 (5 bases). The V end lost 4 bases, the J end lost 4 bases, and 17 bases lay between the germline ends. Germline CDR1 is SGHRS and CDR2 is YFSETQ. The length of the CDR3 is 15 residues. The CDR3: CASSTVSGSGYGYTF. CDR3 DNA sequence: TGCGCCAGCAGCACCGTCTCAGGGTCGGGCTATGGCTACACCTTC.

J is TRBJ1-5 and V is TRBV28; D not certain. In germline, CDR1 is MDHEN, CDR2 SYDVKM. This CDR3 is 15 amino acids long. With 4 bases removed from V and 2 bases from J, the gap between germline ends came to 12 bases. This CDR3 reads CASSSGSTGNQPQHF. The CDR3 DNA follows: TGTGCCAGCAGTTCAGGATCTACTGGCAATCAGCCCCAGCATTTT.

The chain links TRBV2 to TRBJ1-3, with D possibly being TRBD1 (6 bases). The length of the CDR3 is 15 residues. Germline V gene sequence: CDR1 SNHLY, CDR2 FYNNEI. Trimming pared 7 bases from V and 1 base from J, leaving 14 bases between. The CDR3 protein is CASIPGHLSGNTIYF. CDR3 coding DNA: TGTGCCAGCATTCCGGGACACCTTTCTGGAAACACCATATATTTT.